This T cell receptor beta chain was sequenced in a study of blood T cell repertoires in COVID-19. About the research overall: Samples taken during acute and convalescent COVID-19 were collected in the United States, Italy and Spain. In each case, the material was cDNA or gDNA derived from T cells, B-cell-depleted T cells, or PBMCs.

The germline gives CDR1 SGHTA, CDR2 FQGNSA. Losses at the gene ends were 6 bases for V and 2 bases for J; bases not matched to a gene: 14. This CDR3 has 18 amino acids. In the original analysis: Reference gene primer amplification in the assay estimated nucleated cell counts. Profiling relied on immunoSEQ multiplex PCR, and the TCRdb table lists in-frame clones only, not all of them. V and J calls and clone size are those listed in that table; D and trimming were worked out from the DNA. The sample has 150,000 to 200,000 clones, around 89% seen once. This clonotype was sampled from a man younger than 30 who had recovered from COVID-19. The chain recombines TRBV7-2 with TRBJ2-3, with 10 positions matching TRBD2. Material: peripheral blood. CDR3 amino acids: CASSLRGLAGVSTDTQYF. The CDR3 DNA is TGTGCCAGCAGTCTAAGGGGGCTAGCGGGGGTCTCCACAGATACGCAGTATTTT.